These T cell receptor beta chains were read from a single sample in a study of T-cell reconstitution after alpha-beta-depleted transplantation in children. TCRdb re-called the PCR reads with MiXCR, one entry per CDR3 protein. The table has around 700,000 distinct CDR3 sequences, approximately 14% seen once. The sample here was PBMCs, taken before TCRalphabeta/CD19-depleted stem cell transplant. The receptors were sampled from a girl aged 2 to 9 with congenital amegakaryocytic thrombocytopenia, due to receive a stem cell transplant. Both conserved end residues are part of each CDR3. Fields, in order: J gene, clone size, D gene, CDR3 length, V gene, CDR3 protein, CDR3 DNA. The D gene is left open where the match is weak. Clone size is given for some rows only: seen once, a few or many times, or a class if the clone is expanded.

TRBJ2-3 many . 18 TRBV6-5 CASSYSWALGPAWDTQYF TGTGCCAGCAGTTACTCGTGGGCTTTGGGCCCGGCGTGGGATACGCAGTATTTT
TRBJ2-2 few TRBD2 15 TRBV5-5 CASGPSGANTGELFF TGTGCCAGCGGCCCGAGCGGGGCTAACACCGGGGAGCTGTTTTTT
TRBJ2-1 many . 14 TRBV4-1 CASSQPTASNEQFF TGCGCCAGCAGCCAACCGACAGCTAGCAATGAGCAGTTCTTC
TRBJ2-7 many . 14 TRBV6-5 CASSYSRQHLEQYF TGTGCCAGCAGTTACTCGAGACAGCACCTAGAGCAGTACTTC
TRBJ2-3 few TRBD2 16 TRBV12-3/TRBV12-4 CASSLTPVAGGDTQYF TGTGCCAGCAGTTTAACCCCAGTAGCGGGGGGAGATACGCAGTATTTT
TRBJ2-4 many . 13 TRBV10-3 CAIRPSVKNIQYF TGTGCCATCAGACCCTCGGTCAAAAACATTCAGTACTTC
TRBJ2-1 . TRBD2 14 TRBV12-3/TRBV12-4 CASARTSLSGEQFF TGTGCCAGCGCCCGGACTAGCCTCTCCGGTGAGCAGTTCTTC
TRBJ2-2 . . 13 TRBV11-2 CASSSLRRGELFF TGTGCCAGCAGCTCTTTACGCCGCGGGGAGCTGTTTTTT
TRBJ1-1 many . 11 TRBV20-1 CSARETTEAFF TGCAGTGCTAGAGAAACAACTGAAGCTTTCTTT
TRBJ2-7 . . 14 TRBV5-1 CASSFQPASYEQYF TGCGCCAGCAGCTTCCAGCCCGCCTCCTACGAGCAGTACTTC
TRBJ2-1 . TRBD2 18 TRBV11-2 CASSFVSGRASRWDEQFF TGTGCCAGCAGCTTTGTTAGCGGGAGGGCCTCGCGTTGGGATGAGCAGTTCTTC